This T cell receptor beta chain was sequenced in a study of response to subunit inactivated influenza vaccine. Findings of the study overall: Authors suggested each seasonal influenza vaccination recruits few new T cells.

This clonotype has only a few counts. The antigen is undetermined. The CDR3 spans 14 residues. J gave up 4 bases and V 4 bases, and 6 bases lay outside the gene matches. Germline-derived CDR1 and CDR2 are SEHNR and FQNEAQ (reference sequence). MiXCR, run by TCRdb on the RT-PCR reads, gives a single entry per CDR3 protein. The repertoire consists of 700,000 to 900,000 distinct CDR3 sequences, with approximately 22% occurring once and the leading ten covering roughly 10%. The TCR was taken from a man aged 50-60 years who received an inactivated influenza vaccine. The sequenced sample was PBMCs from blood, obtained about 5 days after vaccination. The chain is built from TRBV7-9 and TRBJ1-2; TRBD1 matches at 7 bases. CDR3 protein: CASSSVTGAYGYTF. DNA of the CDR3: TGTGCCAGCAGCTCGGTCACAGGGGCCTATGGCTACACCTTC.